This TCR beta chain was obtained from a study of T-cell reconstitution after alpha-beta-depleted transplantation in children. The library targeted TCRbeta and was prepared with unique molecular identifiers. TCRdb used MiXCR to reprocess the PCR reads, holding one entry per CDR3 protein. The repertoire holds 490,000 or so distinct CDR3 sequences, with 10% to 13% as singletons. The CDR3 extends over 16 amino acids. The V end was cut by 1 base, the J end by 7 bases, with 20 bases between. Germline V lookup: CDR1 SGHTA, CDR2 FQGNSA. A note on this clonotype: What it binds is not known.

Findings and limits, study-wide: A year had passed since transplant, and T-cell counts and diversity by then came mostly from newly produced T cells.

This sequence originates from a child aged 2-9 years with inherited bone marrow failure, due to receive a stem cell transplant. The material sequenced was PBMCs, taken before TCRalphabeta/CD19-depleted stem cell transplant. This rearrangement joins TRBV7-2 to TRBJ2-7; a weak D match, TRBD2 (5 bases). In DNA form, the CDR3 reads TGTGCCAGCAGCTTAGTGTCGGCGGGTGGAGGCGGGGAGCAGTACTTC. Translation gives CASSLVSAGGGGEQYF.